A single sample is the source of the 3 T cell receptor beta chains below, sequenced in a study of T cells in Graves' hyperthyroidism and ophthalmopathy. TCR beta CDR3 regions were amplified from RNA. The primer set for the first-round RT-PCR of the TCR CDR3 was HTBI. Using its own MiXCR run on the multiplex PCR reads, TCRdb lists one record per CDR3 protein. The table has around 250,000 distinct CDR3 sequences, 14% to 15% seen once. Input material: blood. The origin of the receptors is a woman aged 35 to 49 with Graves' hyperthyroidism that later progressed to Graves' ophthalmopathy.

This chain uses TRBV6-5 with TRBJ1-2; D is unclear. The CDR3 length is 16 residues. The V gene lost 2 bases and the J gene lost 8 bases, with 21 bases spanning the gap. Germline V gives CDR1 MNHEY, CDR2 SVGAGI. In nucleotides, the CDR3 is TGTGCCAGCAGTTACGACCGACGAGTACTTATGAACGGCTACACCTTC. The encoded protein is CASSYDRRVLMNGYTF.

This clonotype was counted only a few times. The chain joins TRBV25-1 to TRBJ2-7, with D unclear. This CDR3 has 13 residues. V was cut by 2 bases and J by 0 bases, with 5 bases left in between. Per the germline V gene, CDR1 is MGHDK and CDR2 is SYGVNS. The CDR3, as DNA: TGTGCCAGCAGTGAAAGGACCTCCTACGAGCAGTACTTC. Amino acid sequence: CASSERTSYEQYF.

This clonotype was found a few times. The chain has TRBV13 and TRBJ2-5; 11 nucleotides align to TRBD2. V was clipped by 2 bases and J by 2 bases; unmatched bases: 10. The CDR3 consists of 18 residues. In germline, CDR1 is PRHDT, CDR2 FYEKMQ (reference sequence). The CDR3 region is CASSLTFTGLAEQETQYF. The CDR3 DNA reads TGTGCCAGCAGCTTAACGTTCACGGGACTAGCGGAGCAAGAGACCCAGTACTTC.